Following are 18 T cell receptor beta chains from one sample sequenced in a study of Ad26.COV2.S vaccination and SARS-CoV-2 variants. Treatment here: 15 to 20 received Ad26.COV2.S at low or high dose, single or two shots; about 5 received placebo; per-sample allocation not given. Sample collection was performed on day 63 after the first vaccine or placebo injection. Measured with immunoSEQ multiplex PCR; TCRdb has only the in-frame clones, and not every one. The data contain some 330,000 clones, almost 90% of them seen just once; the ten biggest clones take up 5% to 6.5%. Sample: peripheral blood, taken in a trial of Ad26.COV2.S vaccine versus placebo. Receptor source: a person between 18 and 65 years old who received the Ad26.COV2.S COVID-19 vaccine or a placebo.

V is TRBV14 and J is TRBJ2-1; the D gene could be TRBD1 or TRBD2 (6 bases each). Per the germline V gene, CDR1 is SGHDN and CDR2 is FVKESK. The CDR3 has 17 amino acids. Trimming took 4 bases from V and 0 from J, leaving 16 bases between them. The CDR3 loop reads CASSPSWGASSYNEQFF. The CDR3, as DNA: TGTGCCAGCAGCCCTTCTTGGGGGGCGAGCTCCTACAATGAGCAGTTCTTC.

The V gene is TRBV30, the J gene TRBJ2-1; D may be TRBD2 (6 bases). In germline, CDR1 is GTSNPN, CDR2 SVGIG (reference sequence). Trimming cost V 5 bases and J 6 bases, with 17 bases left between them. This CDR3 spans 14 amino acids. CDR3 protein: CAWGRRGGSNEQFF. As DNA, the CDR3 is TGTGCCTGGGGGAGGAGGGGTGGTAGCAATGAGCAGTTCTTC. The full variable domain, its missing parts supplied by reference TRBV30 and TRBJ2-1, is SQTIHQWPATLVQPVGSPLSLECTVEGTSNPNLYWYRQAAGRGLQLLFYSVGIGQISSEVPQNLSASRPQDRQFILSSKKLLLSDSGFYLCAWGRRGGSNEQFFGPGTRLTVL.

The chain is built from TRBV27 and TRBJ2-1; D remains unclear. In germline, CDR1 is MNHEY, CDR2 SMNVEV (reference sequence). The ends were cut back, 3 bases at V and 9 bases at J, with 9 bases in the middle. The CDR3 is made up of 12 amino acids. The CDR3 loop reads CASSFPYGEQFF. The CDR3 DNA reads as TGTGCCAGCAGTTTCCCGTACGGTGAGCAGTTCTTC.

The J gene is TRBJ1-4, the V gene TRBV30, with D possibly TRBD1 on 5 matching bases. The CDR3 length is 13 residues. Germline V gene lookup returns CDR1 GTSNPN and CDR2 SVGIG (reference sequence). The germline V and J ends were trimmed by 3 bases and 4 bases, with 9 bases remaining between them. CDR3 residues: CAWREGFNEKLFF. In nucleotides, the CDR3 is TGTGCCTGGAGAGAGGGGTTTAATGAAAAACTGTTTTTT.

The chain recombines TRBV9 with TRBJ2-5; D possibly matches TRBD1 or TRBD2 (6 bases each). Trimming removed 0 bases at V and 5 bases at J, with 14 bases between. Germline V lookup: CDR1 SGDLS, CDR2 YYNGEE. CDR3 length: 15 residues. Written as DNA, the CDR3 is TGTGCCAGCAGCGTAGATGGGGGGCGGGCGGAGACCCAGTACTTC. Translated: CASSVDGGRAETQYF.

The CDR3 is CASRPGTGGEAFF. In DNA, the CDR3 is TGCGCCAGCAGGCCCGGGACAGGGGGGGAAGCTTTCTTT. V gene TRBV5-1 combines with J gene TRBJ1-1; TRBD1 matches 11 bases. The V gene's germline CDR1 is SGHRS and CDR2 YFSETQ. The CDR3 sequence is 13 residues long. Unmatched junction bases numbered 5, after V lost 5 bases and J lost 8 bases.

The chain couples TRBV9 to TRBJ1-5, with D tentatively TRBD1 (6 bases). Germline CDR1 SGDLS, CDR2 YYNGEE. This CDR3 region has 14 residues. Deletions cut 1 base from V and 5 bases from J, with 10 bases between. CDR3 bases: TGTGCCAGCAGCGTATCACCAGGGGATCAGCCCCAGCATTTT. This codes for CASSVSPGDQPQHF.

The rearrangement uses TRBV9 and TRBJ2-3; the match to TRBD2 covers 9 bases. Germline CDR1 reads SGDLS; CDR2 reads YYNGEE. CDR3 length equals 15 residues. V trimming: 0 bases; J trimming: 4 bases; junction bases outside the gene matches: 3. This chain's CDR3 is CASSVGGRAADTQYF. The CDR3 nucleotides read TGTGCCAGCAGCGTAGGCGGGAGGGCCGCAGATACGCAGTATTTT.

This clone has a handful of counts. J is TRBJ1-2 and V is TRBV20-1, with D perhaps TRBD1 (6 bases). CDR3 length: 10 amino acids. Germline-derived CDR1 and CDR2 are DFQATT and SNEGSKA (reference sequence). The germline V and J ends were trimmed by 5 bases and 9 bases, with 10 bases remaining between them. The CDR3 nucleotides are TGCAGTGCTTTCCGGGACAGCTACACCTTC. This translates into CSAFRDSYTF.

The chain combines TRBV5-4 with TRBJ2-3, with TRBD2 identical over 7 bases. Per germline, CDR1 SGHNT and CDR2 YYREEE (reference sequence). The trim removed 6 bases at V and 6 bases at J, leaving 16 bases unmatched. This CDR3 comprises 16 residues. The CDR3 sequence is CASNQRLAGVTDTQYF. DNA of the CDR3: TGTGCCAGCAACCAAAGACTAGCTGGTGTGACGGATACGCAGTATTTT.

This clone was detected only once. CDR3: CATQSGRAEYEQYV. CDR3 nucleotides: TGTGCCACCCAAAGCGGGAGGGCCGAATACGAGCAGTACGTC. J is TRBJ2-7 and V is TRBV6-5; 10 bases agree with TRBD2. The CDR3 has 14 residues. The germline V gene encodes CDR1 MNHEY and CDR2 SVGAGI. J was trimmed by 4 bases and V by 10 bases; bases with no gene match: 10.

This chain connects TRBV11-2 to TRBJ2-7, with 7 nucleotides matching TRBD1. The CDR3 length is 13 residues. The germline CDR1 and CDR2 sequences are SGHAT and FQNNGV. J lost 6 bases, V lost 3 bases, and 5 bases had no gene match. Here the CDR3 reads CASSFDRDREQYF. The CDR3 DNA reads as TGTGCCAGCAGCTTCGACAGGGACCGCGAGCAGTACTTC.

To note about this clone: Relative to the germline gene, one junction end is altered; a read error may explain this. Other DNA sequences in this specimen translate into the identical CDR3. The chain links TRBV7-2 to TRBJ2-5, with TRBD2 matching over 12 bases. The CDR3 is 14 amino acids. Germline V gene data show CDR1 as SGHTA and CDR2 as FQGNSA. CDR3 amino acids: CASSLAGGQETQYF. For the CDR3, the DNA is TGTGCCAGCAGCCTAGCGGGAGGGCAAGAGACCCAGTACTTC.

This chain uses TRBV7-9 with TRBJ1-2; D gene uncertain. V was clipped by 1 base and J by 5 bases, with 5 bases between them. Germline CDR1 is SEHNR and CDR2 is FQNEAQ (reference sequence). This CDR3 is built from 12 residues. This chain's CDR3 is CASSLGVYGYTF. In DNA, the CDR3 is TGTGCCAGCAGCTTAGGGGTGTATGGCTACACCTTC. The variable domain in full, completed from reference TRBV7-9 and TRBJ1-2, reads DTGVSQNPRHKITKRGQNVTFRCDPISEHNRLYWYRQTLGQGPEFLTYFQNEAQLEKSRLLSDRFSAERPKGSFSTLEIQRTEQGDSAMYLCASSLGVYGYTFGSGTRLTVV.

The V gene is TRBV6-6, the J gene TRBJ1-6, with 7 nucleotides matching TRBD1. CDR1 is MNHNY and CDR2 is SVGAGI in the germline V gene (reference sequence). The CDR3 has 15 residues. V shed 8 bases, J shed 0 bases, and the junction held 4 bases outside the gene matches. Here the CDR3 DNA reads TGTGCCAGCGGGGACAGAAGCTCCTATAATTCACCCCTCCACTTT. This sequence encodes CASGDRSSYNSPLHF.

This chain joins TRBV4-3 and TRBJ1-1; D is unclear. The length of the CDR3 is 16 residues. The V end was cut by 0 bases, the J end by 8 bases, with 19 bases between. CDR1 and CDR2 from the germline V gene are LGHNA and YSLEER. The CDR3, as DNA: TGCGCCAGCAGCCAAGATAGTATCCCCCCACCCACCGAAGCTTTCTTT. Its translation: CASSQDSIPPPTEAFF.

This chain uses TRBV5-1 with TRBJ2-3; D gene ambiguous. V dropped 1 base and J dropped 5 bases, with 11 bases sitting between them. Germline assignment: CDR1 SGHRS and CDR2 YFSETQ. This CDR3 is built from 14 residues. CDR3 sequence: CASSLQRAEDTQYF. The DNA of the CDR3 is TGCGCCAGCAGCTTGCAACGGGCCGAAGATACGCAGTATTTT.

The chain has TRBV7-9 and TRBJ1-3; D unclear. This CDR3 has 15 residues. CDR1 is SEHNR and CDR2 is FQNEAQ in the germline V gene (reference sequence). V lost 1 base to trimming and J lost 4 bases, with 11 bases between them. The CDR3 is CASSLVVGFGNTIYF. The CDR3 DNA sequence: TGTGCCAGCAGCTTAGTTGTTGGCTTCGGAAACACCATATATTTT.